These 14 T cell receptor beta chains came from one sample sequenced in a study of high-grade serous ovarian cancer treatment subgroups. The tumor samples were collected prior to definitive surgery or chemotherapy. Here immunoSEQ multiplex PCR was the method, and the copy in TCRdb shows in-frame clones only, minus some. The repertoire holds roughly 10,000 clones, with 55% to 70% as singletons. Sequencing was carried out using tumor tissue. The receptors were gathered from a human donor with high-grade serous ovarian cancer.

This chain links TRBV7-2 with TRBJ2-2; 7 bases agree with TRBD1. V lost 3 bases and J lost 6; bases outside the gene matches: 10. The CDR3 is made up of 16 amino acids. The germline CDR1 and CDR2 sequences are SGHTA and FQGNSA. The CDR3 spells CASSLGPGTAPGELFF. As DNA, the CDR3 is TGTGCCAGCAGCTTGGGCCCCGGGACAGCCCCCGGGGAGCTGTTTTTT.

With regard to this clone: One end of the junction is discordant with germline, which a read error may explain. The DNA for the CDR3 is TGTGCCAGCAGTGAAACTCGGGACAGGGTGCACTTC. Translation: CASSETRDRVHF. The rearrangement joins TRBV2 to TRBJ2-5, with 9 bases matching TRBD1. This CDR3 region has 12 residues. Germline CDR1 reads SNHLY; CDR2 reads FYNNEI.

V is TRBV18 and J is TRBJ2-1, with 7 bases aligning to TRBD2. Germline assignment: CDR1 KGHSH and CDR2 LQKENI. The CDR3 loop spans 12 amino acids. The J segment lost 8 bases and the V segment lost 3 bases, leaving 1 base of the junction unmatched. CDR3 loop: CASSPRGDEQFF. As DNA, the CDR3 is TGTGCCAGCTCACCCCGGGGGGATGAGCAGTTCTTC.

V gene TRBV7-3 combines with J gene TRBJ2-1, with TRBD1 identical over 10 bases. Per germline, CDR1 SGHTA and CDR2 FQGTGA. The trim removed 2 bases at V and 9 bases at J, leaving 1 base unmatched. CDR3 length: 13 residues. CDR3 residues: CASSLGTGVEQFF. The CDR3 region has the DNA TGTGCCAGCAGCTTAGGGACAGGGGTTGAGCAGTTCTTC. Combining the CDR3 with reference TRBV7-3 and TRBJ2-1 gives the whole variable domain GAGVSQTPSNKVTEKGKYVELRCDPISGHTALYWYRQSLGQGPEFLIYFQGTGAADDSGLPNDRFFAVRPEGSVSTLKIQRTERGDSAVYLCASSLGTGVEQFFGPGTRLTVL.

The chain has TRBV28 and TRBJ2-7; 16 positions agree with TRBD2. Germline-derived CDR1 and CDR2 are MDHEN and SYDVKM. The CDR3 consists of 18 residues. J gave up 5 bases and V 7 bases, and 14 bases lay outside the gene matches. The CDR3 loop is CASKGGGGLAGGRDEQYF. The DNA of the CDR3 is TGTGCCAGCAAAGGAGGGGGGGGACTAGCGGGAGGGCGGGACGAGCAGTACTTC.

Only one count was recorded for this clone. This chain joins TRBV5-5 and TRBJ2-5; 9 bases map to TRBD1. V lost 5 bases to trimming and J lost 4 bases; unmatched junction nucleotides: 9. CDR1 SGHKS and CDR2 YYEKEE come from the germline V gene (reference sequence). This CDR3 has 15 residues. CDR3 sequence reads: CASRMITGGGETQYF. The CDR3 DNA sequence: TGTGCCAGCAGGATGATTACAGGGGGCGGAGAGACCCAGTACTTC.

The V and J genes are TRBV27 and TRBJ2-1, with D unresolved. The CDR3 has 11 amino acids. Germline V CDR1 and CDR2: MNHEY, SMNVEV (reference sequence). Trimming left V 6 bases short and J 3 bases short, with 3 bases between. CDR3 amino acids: CASRNYNEQFF. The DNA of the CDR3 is TGTGCCAGCAGGAACTACAATGAGCAGTTCTTC.

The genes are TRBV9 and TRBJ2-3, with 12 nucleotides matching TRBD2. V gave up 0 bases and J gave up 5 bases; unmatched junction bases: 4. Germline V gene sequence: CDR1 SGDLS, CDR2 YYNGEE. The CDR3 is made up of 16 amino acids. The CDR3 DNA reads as TGTGCCAGCAGCGTAGAAGGACTAGCGGGGCGAGATACGCAGTATTTT. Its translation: CASSVEGLAGRDTQYF.

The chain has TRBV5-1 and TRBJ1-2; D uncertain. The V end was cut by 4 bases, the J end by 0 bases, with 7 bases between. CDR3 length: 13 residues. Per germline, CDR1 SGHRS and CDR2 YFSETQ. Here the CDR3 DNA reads TGCGCCAGCAGCGGGGTGCCTAACTATGGCTACACCTTC. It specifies CASSGVPNYGYTF.

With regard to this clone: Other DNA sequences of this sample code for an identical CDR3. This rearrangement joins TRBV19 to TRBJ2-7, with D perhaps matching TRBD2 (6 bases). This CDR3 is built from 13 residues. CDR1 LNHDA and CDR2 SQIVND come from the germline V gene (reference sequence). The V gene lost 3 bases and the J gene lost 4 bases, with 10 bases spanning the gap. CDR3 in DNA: TGTGCCAGTAGTATTGGACGGGGGTACGAGCAGTACTTC. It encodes CASSIGRGYEQYF. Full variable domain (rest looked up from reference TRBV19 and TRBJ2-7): DGGITQSPKYLFRKEGQNVTLSCEQNLNHDAMYWYRQDPGQGLRLIYYSQIVNDFQKGDIAEGYSVSREKKESFPLTVTSAQKNPTAFYLCASSIGRGYEQYFGPGTRLTVT.

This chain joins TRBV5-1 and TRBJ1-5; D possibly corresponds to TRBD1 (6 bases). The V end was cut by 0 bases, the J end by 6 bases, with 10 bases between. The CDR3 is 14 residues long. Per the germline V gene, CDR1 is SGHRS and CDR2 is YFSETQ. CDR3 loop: CASSLAGGPQPQHF. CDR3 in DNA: TGCGCCAGCAGCTTGGCCGGGGGGCCTCAGCCCCAGCATTTT.

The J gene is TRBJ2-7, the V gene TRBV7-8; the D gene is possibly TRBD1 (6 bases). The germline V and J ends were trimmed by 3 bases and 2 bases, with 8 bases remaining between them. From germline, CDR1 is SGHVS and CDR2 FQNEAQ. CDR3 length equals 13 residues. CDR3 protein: CASSFSGAYEQYF. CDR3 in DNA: TGTGCCAGCAGCTTTTCAGGGGCCTACGAGCAGTACTTC.

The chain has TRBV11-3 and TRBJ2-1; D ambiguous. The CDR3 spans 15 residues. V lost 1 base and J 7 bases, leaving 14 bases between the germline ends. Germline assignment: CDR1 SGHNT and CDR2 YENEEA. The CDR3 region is CASSLGVWLRNEQFF. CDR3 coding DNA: TGTGCCAGCAGCTTAGGCGTCTGGCTGAGGAATGAGCAGTTCTTC. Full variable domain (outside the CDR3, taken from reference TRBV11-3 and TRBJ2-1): EAGVVQSPRYKIIEKKQPVAFWCNPISGHNTLYWYLQNLGQGPELLIRYENEEAVDDSQLPKDRFSAERLKGVDSTLKIQPAELGDSAVYLCASSLGVWLRNEQFFGPGTRLTVL.

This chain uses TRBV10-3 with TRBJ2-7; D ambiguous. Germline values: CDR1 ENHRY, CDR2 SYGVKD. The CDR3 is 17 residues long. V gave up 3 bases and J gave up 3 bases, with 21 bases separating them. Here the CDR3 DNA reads TGTGCCATCAGTGATTTAGGGAACCTAAGACGCCTCTACGAGCAGTACTTC. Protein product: CAISDLGNLRRLYEQYF.